This T cell receptor (beta chain) was observed in a study of OX40 agonist ivuxolimab in advanced cancers. Overall study context: Intravenous ivuxolimab was administered to patients every 2 weeks at 0.01 to 10 mg/kg. Study-wide findings and caveats: Averaging showed that CD8+ T cells had more expanded clones than CD4+ did.

Repertoires were generated with immunoSEQ multiplex PCR, while TCRdb's copy carries only in-frame clones and drops some. The table has approximately 58,000 clones, roughly 83% seen once. This CDR3 has 20 residues. CDR1 is SGHDN, CDR2 FVKESK, per germline. J gave up 0 bases and V 3 bases, and 11 bases lay outside the gene matches. Worth noting for this clone: Its target is not known.

This TCR was recovered from an adult with an advanced solid tumor such as melanoma, head and neck, liver or kidney cancer. V usage is TRBV14 and J usage is TRBJ2-1, with 13 nucleotides matching TRBD2. The sequencing here drew on CD4+ or CD8+ T cells sorted from blood, taken in a trial of the OX40 agonist ivuxolimab. The CDR3 loop reads CASSQKLGLAGWSSYNEQFF. As DNA, the CDR3 is TGTGCCAGCAGCCAGAAACTGGGACTAGCGGGGTGGAGCTCCTACAATGAGCAGTTCTTC.